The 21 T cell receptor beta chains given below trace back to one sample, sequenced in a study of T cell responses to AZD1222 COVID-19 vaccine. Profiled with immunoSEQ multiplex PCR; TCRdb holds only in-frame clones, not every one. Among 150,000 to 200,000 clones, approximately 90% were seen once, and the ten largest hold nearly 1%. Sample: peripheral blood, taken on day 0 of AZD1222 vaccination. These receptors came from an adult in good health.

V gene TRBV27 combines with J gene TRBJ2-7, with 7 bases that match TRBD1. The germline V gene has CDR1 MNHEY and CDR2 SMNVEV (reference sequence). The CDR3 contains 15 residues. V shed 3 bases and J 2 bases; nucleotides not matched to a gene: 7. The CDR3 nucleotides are TGTGCCAGCAGTTTCGTCGCGACAGGGCCCTACGAGCAGTACTTC. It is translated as CASSFVATGPYEQYF.

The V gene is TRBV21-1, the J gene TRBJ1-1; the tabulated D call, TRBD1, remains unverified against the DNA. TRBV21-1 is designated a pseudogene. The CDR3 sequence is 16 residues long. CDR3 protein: CASSKARGSANTEAFF. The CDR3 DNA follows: TGTGCCAGCAGCAAAGCCAGGGGGTCAGCGAACACTGAAGCTTTCTTT.

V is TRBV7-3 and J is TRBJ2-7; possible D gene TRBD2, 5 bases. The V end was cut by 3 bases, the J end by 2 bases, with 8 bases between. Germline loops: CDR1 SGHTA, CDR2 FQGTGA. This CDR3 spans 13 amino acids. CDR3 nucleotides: TGTGCCAGCAGCTTGGGGAGCCCCTACGAGCAGTACTTC. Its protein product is CASSLGSPYEQYF.

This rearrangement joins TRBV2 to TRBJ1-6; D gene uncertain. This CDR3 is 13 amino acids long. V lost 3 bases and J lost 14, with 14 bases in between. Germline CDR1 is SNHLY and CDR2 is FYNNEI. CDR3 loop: CASSDSGGVTLHF. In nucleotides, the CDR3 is TGTGCCAGCAGTGATAGCGGTGGGGTGACCCTCCACTTT.

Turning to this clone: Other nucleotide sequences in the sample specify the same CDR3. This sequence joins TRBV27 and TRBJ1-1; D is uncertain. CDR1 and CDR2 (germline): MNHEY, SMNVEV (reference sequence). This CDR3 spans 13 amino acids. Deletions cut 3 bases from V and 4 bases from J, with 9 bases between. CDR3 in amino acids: CASSFRGGTEAFF. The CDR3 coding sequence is TGTGCCAGCAGTTTCCGGGGAGGCACTGAAGCTTTCTTT.

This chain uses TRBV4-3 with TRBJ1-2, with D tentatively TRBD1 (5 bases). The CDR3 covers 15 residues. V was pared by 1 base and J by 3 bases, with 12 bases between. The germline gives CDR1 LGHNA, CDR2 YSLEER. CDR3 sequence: CASSQGHGDDYGYTF. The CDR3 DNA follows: TGCGCCAGCAGCCAAGGCCATGGGGACGACTATGGCTACACCTTC.

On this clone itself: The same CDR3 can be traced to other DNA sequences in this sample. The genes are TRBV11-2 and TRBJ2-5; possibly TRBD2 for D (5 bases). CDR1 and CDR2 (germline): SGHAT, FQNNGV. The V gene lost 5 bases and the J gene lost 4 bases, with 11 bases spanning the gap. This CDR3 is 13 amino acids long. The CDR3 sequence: CASSLVGGETQYF. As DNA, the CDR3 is TGTGCCAGCAGCCTCGTTGGAGGAGAGACCCAGTACTTC.

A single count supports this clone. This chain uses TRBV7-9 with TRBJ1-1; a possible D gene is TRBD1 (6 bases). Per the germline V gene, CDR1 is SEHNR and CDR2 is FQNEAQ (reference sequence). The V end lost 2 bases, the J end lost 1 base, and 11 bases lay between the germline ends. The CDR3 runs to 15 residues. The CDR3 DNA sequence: TGTGCCAGCAGCTTAATCCAACAGGGGAACACTGAAGCTTTCTTT. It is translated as CASSLIQQGNTEAFF.

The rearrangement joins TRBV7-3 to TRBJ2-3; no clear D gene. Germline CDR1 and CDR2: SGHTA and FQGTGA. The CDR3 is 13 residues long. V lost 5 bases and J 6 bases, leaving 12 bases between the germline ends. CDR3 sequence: CASSPAPRDTQYF. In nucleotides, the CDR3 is TGTGCCAGCAGCCCAGCCCCAAGGGATACGCAGTATTTT.

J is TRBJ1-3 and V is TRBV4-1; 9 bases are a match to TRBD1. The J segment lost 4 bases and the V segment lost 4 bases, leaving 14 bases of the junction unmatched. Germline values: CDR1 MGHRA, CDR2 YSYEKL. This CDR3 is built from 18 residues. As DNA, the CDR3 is TGCGCCAGCAGCCGAGTCCCGGGACAGGGTACCCCCGGAAACACCATATATTTT. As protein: CASSRVPGQGTPGNTIYF.

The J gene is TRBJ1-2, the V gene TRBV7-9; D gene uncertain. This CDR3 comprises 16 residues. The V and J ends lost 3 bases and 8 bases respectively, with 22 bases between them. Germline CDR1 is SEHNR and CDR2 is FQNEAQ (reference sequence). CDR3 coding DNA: TGTGCCAGCAGCTTTCCTCTTTTGGCAGGTGGGAACGGCTACACCTTC. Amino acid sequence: CASSFPLLAGGNGYTF.

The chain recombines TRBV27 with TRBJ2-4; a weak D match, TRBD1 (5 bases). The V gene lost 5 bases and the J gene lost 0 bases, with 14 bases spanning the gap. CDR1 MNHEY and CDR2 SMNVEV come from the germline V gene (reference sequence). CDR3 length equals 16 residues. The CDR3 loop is CASSQVQALAKNIQYF. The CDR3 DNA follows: TGTGCCAGCAGTCAAGTACAGGCACTAGCCAAAAACATTCAGTACTTC.

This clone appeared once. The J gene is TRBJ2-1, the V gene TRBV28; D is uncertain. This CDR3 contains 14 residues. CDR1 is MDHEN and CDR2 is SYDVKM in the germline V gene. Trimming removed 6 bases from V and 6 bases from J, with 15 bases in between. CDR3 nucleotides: TGTGCCAGCAGAGGGTCCTCCCCATTCAATGAGCAGTTCTTC. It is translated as CASRGSSPFNEQFF. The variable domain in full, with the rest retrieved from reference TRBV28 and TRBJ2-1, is DVKVTQSSRYLVKRTGEKVFLECVQDMDHENMFWYRQDPGLGLRLIYFSYDVKMKEKGDIPEGYSVSREKKERFSLILESASTNQTSMYLCASRGSSPFNEQFFGPGTRLTVL.

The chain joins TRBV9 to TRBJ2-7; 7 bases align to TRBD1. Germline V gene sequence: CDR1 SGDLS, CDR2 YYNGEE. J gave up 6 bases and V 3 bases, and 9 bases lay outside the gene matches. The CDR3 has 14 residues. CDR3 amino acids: CASSAQTGISEQYF. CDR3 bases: TGTGCCAGCAGCGCCCAGACAGGGATCAGCGAGCAGTACTTC.

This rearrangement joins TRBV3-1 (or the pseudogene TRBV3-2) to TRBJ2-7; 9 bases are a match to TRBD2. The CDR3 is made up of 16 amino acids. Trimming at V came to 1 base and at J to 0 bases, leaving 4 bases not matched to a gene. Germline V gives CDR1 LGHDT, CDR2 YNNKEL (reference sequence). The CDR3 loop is CASSQGAGGPSYEQYF. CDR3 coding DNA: TGTGCCAGCAGCCAAGGAGCGGGGGGACCCTCCTACGAGCAGTACTTC.

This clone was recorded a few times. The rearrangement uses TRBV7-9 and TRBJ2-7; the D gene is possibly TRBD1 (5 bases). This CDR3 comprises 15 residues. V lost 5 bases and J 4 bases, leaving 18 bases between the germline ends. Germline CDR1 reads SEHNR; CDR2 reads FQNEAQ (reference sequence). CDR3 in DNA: TGTGCCAGCAGCCTGACAGCCCGTGATCAGTACGAGCAGTACTTC. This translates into CASSLTARDQYEQYF.

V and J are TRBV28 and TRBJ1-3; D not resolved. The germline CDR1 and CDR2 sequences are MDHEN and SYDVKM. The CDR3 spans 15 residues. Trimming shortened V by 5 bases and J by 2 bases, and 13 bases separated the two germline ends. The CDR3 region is CASSLAVLTGNTIYF. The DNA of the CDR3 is TGTGCCAGCAGTCTCGCAGTCTTAACTGGAAACACCATATATTTT.

Here the CDR3 reads CASGDSDQSPLHF. DNA of the CDR3: TGTGCCAGTGGAGACTCGGACCAATCACCCCTCCACTTT. The chain employs TRBV19 and TRBJ1-6; unclear D gene. V gave up 8 bases and J gave up 10 bases, with 15 bases separating them. Germline values: CDR1 LNHDA, CDR2 SQIVND (reference sequence). The CDR3 is 13 amino acids.

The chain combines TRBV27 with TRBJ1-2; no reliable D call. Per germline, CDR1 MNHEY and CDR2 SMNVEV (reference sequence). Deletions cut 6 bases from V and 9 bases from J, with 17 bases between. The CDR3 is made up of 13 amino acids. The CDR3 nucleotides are TGTGCCAGCAGCTCTCATCCTTCGGGAAGCTACACCTTC. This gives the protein CASSSHPSGSYTF.

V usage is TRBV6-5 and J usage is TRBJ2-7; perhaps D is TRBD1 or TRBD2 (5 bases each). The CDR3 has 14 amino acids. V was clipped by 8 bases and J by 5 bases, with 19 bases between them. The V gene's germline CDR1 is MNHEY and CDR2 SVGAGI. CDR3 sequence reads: CASEGPPRDHEQYF. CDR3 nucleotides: TGTGCCAGCGAGGGCCCTCCCAGGGACCACGAGCAGTACTTC.

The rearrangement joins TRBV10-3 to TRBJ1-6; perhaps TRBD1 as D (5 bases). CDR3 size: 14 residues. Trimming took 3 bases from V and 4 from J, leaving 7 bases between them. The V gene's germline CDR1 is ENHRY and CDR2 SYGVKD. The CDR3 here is CAISEGVYNSPLHF. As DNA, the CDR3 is TGTGCCATCAGTGAAGGGGTTTATAATTCACCCCTCCACTTT.